What follows is one T cell receptor beta chain and its context. Its target is unknown. The junction does not match germline at one end; this may be a read error. The input was about 490 ng total RNA; TCR beta cDNA was made from it with a constant-region primer. Sequencing libraries for TCR beta derived from three nested multiplex PCR rounds that used slightly modified ARM-PCR. MiXCR, applied by TCRdb to the multiplex PCR reads, yields one record per CDR3 protein. The repertoire includes about 330,000 distinct CDR3 sequences, less than 65% of them detected once, and roughly 6% sits in the top ten. The data are from a study of tumor-infiltrating lymphocytes in primary liver carcinoma. Study-wide background: The patients presented with primary liver carcinoma, which was managed through surgical resection. The study enrolled male and female patients aged 30 to 69 years.

Regarding the study as a whole: Tumor-adjacent and tumor-blood pairs shared a smaller degree of overlap than tumor region pairs.

Unsorted whole blood supplied the RNA, and germline DNA was extracted too. The sequenced sample was peripheral blood. The clonotype was recovered from a man aged 35 to 55 with primary liver carcinoma and hepatitis B virus infection.

As DNA, the CDR3 is TGCACCAGCAGCTCTGCGGGACTAGCGCTGAACAATGAGCAGTTCTTC. Translated: CTSSSAGLALNNEQFF. This chain joins TRBV4-3 and TRBJ2-1; 10 nucleotides agree with TRBD2. CDR1 is LGHNA and CDR2 is YSLEER in the germline V gene. This CDR3 spans 16 amino acids.